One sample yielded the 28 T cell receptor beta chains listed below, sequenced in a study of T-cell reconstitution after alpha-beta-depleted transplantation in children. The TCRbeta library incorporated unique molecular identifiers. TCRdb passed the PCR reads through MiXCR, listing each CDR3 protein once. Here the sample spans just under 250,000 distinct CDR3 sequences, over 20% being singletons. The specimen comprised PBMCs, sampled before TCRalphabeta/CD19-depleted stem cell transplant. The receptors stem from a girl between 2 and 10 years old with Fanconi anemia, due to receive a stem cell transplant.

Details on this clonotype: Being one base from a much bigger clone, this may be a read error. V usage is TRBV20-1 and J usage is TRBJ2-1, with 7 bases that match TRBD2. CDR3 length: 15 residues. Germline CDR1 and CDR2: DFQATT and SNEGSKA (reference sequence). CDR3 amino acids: CCARVGGVHYNEQFF. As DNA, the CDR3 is TGCTGTGCTAGAGTGGGAGGGGTGCATTACAATGAGCAGTTCTTC.

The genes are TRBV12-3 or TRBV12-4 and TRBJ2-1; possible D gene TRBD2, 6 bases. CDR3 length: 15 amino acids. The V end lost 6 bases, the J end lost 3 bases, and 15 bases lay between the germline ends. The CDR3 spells CASRAGLTYYNEQFF. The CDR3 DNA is TGTGCCAGCAGAGCAGGACTAACATACTACAATGAGCAGTTCTTC.

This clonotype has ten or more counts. CDR3 nucleotides: TGCAGCGCTATGACAGACAACACCGGGGAGCTGTTTTTT. Encoded protein: CSAMTDNTGELFF. The J gene is TRBJ2-2, the V gene TRBV29-1; D is possibly TRBD1 (5 bases). This CDR3 has 13 residues. Trimming removed 7 bases at V and 2 bases at J, with 11 bases between. Germline V lookup: CDR1 SQVTM, CDR2 ANQGSEA.

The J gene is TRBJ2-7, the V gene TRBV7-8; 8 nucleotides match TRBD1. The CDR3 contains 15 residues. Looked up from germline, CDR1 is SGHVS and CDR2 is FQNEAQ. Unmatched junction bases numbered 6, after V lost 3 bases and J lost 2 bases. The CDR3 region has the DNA TGTGCCAGCAGCTTGACGGACAGGGCAACCTACGAGCAGTACTTC. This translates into CASSLTDRATYEQYF.

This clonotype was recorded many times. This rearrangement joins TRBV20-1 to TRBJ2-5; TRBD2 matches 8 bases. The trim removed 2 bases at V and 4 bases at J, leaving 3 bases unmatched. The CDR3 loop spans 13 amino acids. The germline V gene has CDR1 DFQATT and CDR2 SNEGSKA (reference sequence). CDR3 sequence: CSARPGGAETQYF. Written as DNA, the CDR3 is TGCAGTGCTAGACCCGGGGGGGCAGAGACCCAGTACTTC.

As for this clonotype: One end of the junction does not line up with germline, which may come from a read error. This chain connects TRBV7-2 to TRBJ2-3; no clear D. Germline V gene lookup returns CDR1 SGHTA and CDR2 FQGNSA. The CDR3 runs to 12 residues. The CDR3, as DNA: TGTGCCAGCAACTTAATCACAGATACGCAGTATTTT. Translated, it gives CASNLITDTQYF. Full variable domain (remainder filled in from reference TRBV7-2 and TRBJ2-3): GAGVSQSPSNKVTEKGKDVELRCDPISGHTALYWYRQSLGQGLEFLIYFQGNSAPDKSGLPSDRFSAERTGGSVSTLTIQRTQQEDSAVYLCASNLITDTQYFGPGTRLTVL.

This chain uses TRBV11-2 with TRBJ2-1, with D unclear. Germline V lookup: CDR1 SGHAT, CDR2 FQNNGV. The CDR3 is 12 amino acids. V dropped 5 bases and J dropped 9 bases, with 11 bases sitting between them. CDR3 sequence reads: CASSHWGGEQFF. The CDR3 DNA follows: TGTGCCAGCAGCCATTGGGGTGGTGAGCAGTTCTTC.

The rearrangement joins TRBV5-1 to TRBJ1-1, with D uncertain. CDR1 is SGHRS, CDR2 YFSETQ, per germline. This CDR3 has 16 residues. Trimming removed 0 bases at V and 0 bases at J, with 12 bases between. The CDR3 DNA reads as TGCGCCAGCAGCTTGGCCGGGGAAGGGATGAACACTGAAGCTTTCTTT. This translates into CASSLAGEGMNTEAFF. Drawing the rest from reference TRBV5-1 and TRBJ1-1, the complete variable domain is KAGVTQTPRYLIKTRGQQVTLSCSPISGHRSVSWYQQTPGQGLQFLFEYFSETQRNKGNFPGRFSGRQFSNSRSEMNVSTLELGDSALYLCASSLAGEGMNTEAFFGQGTRLTVV.

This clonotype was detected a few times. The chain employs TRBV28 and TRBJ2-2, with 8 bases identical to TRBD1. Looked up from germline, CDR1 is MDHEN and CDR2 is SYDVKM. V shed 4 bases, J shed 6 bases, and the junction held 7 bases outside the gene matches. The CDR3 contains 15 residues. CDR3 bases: TGTGCCAGCAGTTCCTGGGCAGGGGGCCCCGGGGAGCTGTTTTTT. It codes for CASSSWAGGPGELFF.

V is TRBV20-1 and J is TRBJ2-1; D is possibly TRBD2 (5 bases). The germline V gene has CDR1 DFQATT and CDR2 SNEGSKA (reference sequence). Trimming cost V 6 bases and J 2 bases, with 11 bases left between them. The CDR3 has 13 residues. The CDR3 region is CSAPAETYNEQFF. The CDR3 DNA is TGCAGTGCCCCAGCGGAGACCTACAATGAGCAGTTCTTC.

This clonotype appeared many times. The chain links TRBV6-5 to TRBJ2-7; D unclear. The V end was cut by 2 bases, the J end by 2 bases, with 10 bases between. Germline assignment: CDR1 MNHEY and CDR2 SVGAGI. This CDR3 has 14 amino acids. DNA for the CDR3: TGTGCCAGCAGTTACAAGGGCCCCACCTACGAGCAGTACTTC. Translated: CASSYKGPTYEQYF.

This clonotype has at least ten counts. CDR3 loop: CSARDKAQGNIQPQHF. The CDR3 bases are TGCAGTGCTAGAGATAAGGCACAGGGCAATATTCAGCCCCAGCATTTT. The chain combines TRBV20-1 with TRBJ1-5; perhaps TRBD1 as D (6 bases). CDR1 is DFQATT and CDR2 is SNEGSKA in the germline V gene (reference sequence). With 0 bases removed from V and 6 bases from J, the gap between germline ends came to 18 bases. The CDR3 has 16 residues.

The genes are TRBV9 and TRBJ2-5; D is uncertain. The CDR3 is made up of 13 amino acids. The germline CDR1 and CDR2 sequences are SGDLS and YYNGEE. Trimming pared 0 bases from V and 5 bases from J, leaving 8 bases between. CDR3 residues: CASSVELWETQYF. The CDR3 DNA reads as TGTGCCAGCAGCGTAGAACTTTGGGAGACCCAGTACTTC.

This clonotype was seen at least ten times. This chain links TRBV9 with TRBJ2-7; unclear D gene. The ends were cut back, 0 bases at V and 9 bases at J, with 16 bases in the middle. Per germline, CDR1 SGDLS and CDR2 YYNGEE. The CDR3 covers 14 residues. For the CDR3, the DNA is TGTGCCAGCAGCGTAGGCGAATCCCCTATTTCGCAGTACTTC. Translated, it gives CASSVGESPISQYF. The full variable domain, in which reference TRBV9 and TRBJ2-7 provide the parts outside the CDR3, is DSGVTQTPKHLITATGQRVTLRCSPRSGDLSVYWYQQSLDQGLQFLIQYYNGEERAKGNILERFSAQQFPDLHSELNLSSLELGDSALYFCASSVGESPISQYFGPGTRLTVT.

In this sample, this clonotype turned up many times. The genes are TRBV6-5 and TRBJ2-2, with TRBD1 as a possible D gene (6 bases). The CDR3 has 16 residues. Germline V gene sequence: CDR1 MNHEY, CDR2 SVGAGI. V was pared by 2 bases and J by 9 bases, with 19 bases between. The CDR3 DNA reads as TGTGCCAGCAGTTACGAATGGTCAGGGGTGATCAGGGAGCTGTTTTTT. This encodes CASSYEWSGVIRELFF.

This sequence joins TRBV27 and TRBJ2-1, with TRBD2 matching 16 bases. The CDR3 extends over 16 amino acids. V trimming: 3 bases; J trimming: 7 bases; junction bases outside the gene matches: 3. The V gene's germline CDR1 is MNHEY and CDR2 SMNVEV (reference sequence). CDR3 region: CASSFPGLAGGNEQFF. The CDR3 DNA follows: TGTGCCAGCAGTTTCCCGGGACTAGCGGGGGGGAATGAGCAGTTCTTC.

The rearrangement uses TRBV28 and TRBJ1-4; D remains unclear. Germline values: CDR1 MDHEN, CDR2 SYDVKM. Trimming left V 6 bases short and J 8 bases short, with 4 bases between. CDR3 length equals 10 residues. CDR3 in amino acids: CASRGEKLFF. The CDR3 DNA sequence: TGTGCCAGCAGGGGGGAAAAACTGTTTTTT.

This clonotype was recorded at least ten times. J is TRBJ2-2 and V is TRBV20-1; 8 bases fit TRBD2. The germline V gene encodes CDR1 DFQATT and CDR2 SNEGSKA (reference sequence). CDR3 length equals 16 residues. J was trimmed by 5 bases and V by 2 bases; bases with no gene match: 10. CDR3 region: CSARHGAGVQTGELFF. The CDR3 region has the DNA TGCAGTGCTAGACACGGAGCGGGAGTTCAAACCGGGGAGCTGTTTTTT.

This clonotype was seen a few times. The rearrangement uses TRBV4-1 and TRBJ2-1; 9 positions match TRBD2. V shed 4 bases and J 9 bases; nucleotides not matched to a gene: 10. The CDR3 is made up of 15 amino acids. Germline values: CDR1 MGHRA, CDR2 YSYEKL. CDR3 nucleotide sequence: TGCGCCAGCAGCCCGCGGACTAGCGAGGAAGGTGAGCAGTTCTTC. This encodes CASSPRTSEEGEQFF.

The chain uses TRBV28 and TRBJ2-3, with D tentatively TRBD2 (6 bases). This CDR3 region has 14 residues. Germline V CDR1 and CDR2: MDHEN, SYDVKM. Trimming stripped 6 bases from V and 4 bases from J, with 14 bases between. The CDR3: CASRWRGAPDTQYF. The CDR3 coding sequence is TGTGCCAGCAGGTGGCGGGGAGCACCAGATACGCAGTATTTT.

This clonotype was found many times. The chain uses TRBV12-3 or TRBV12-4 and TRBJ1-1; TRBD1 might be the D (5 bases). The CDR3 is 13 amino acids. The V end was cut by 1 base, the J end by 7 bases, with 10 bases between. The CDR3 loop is CASSLGQGSEAFF. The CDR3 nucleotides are TGTGCCAGCAGTTTAGGGCAGGGTAGTGAAGCTTTCTTT.

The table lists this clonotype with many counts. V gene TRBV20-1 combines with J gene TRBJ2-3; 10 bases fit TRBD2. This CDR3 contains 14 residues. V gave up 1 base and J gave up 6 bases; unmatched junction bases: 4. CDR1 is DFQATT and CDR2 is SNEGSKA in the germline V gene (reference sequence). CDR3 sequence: CSARAHSGGDTQYF. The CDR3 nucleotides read TGCAGTGCTAGAGCTCATAGCGGGGGGGATACGCAGTATTTT.

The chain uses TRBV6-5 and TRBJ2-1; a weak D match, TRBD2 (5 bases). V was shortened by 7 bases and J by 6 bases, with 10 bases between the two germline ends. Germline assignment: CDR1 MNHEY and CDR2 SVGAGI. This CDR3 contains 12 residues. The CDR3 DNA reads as TGTGCCAGCATCGGACTGGGCAATGAGCAGTTCTTC. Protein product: CASIGLGNEQFF.

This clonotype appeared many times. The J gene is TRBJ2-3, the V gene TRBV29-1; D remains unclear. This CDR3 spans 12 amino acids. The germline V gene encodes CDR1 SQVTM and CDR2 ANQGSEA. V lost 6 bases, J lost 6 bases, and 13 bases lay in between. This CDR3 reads CSVRTASDTQYF. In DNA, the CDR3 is TGCAGCGTGAGGACGGCGAGTGATACGCAGTATTTT.

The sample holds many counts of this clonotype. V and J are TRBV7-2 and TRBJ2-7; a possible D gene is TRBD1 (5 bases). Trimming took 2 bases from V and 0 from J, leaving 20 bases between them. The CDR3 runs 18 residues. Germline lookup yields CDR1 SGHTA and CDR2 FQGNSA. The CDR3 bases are TGTGCCAGCAGCTTATTGGTTCCCACAGGTCCCCTCTCCTACGAGCAGTACTTC. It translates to CASSLLVPTGPLSYEQYF.

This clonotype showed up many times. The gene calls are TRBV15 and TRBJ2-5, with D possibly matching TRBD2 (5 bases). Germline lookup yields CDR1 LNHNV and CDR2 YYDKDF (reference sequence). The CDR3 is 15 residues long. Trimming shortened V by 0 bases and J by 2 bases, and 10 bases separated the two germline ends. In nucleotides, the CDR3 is TGTGCCACCAGCAGAGATAGAGGGTTACAAGAGACCCAGTACTTC. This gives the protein CATSRDRGLQETQYF.

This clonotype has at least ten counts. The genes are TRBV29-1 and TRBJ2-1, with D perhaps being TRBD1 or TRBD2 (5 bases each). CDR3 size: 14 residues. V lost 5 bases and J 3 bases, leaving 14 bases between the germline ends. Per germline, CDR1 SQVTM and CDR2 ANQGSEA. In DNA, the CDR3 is TGCAGCGTTCGTTCCGGGGCGATCTACAATGAGCAGTTCTTC. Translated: CSVRSGAIYNEQFF.

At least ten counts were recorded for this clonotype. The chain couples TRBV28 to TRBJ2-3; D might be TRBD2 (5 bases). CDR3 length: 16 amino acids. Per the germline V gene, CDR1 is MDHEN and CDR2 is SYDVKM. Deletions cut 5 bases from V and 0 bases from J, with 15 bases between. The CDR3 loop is CASSPTRRASTDTQYF. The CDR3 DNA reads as TGTGCCAGCAGTCCTACTAGAAGGGCTAGCACAGATACGCAGTATTTT.